In this sample, the clone carrying this T cell receptor (beta chain) turned up once. The tumor samples were collected prior to definitive surgery or chemotherapy. The entry originates in a study of high-grade serous ovarian cancer treatment subgroups. Produced via immunoSEQ multiplex PCR; TCRdb's table is partial and in-frame only. Altogether tens of thousands of clones are present, 80% to 90% being singletons, with the ten largest covering around 1.9%. The germline CDR1 and CDR2 sequences are SGDLS and YYNGEE. V lost 1 base and J lost 0, with 6 bases in between. This CDR3 region has 14 residues. The receptor comes from a human donor with high-grade serous ovarian cancer. Material for sequencing was tumor tissue. The genes are TRBV9 and TRBJ2-3; the D is unclear. CDR3 protein: CASSVSPSTDTQYF. The CDR3 nucleotides read TGTGCCAGCAGCGTATCCCCTAGCACAGATACGCAGTATTTT.